The T cell receptor (beta chain) under discussion was sequenced for a study of beta chain features in type 1 diabetes. Regarding the study as a whole: Moderate yet significant TCRB CDR3 shortening was seen in Type 1 diabetes patients in all four CD4+ subsets.

Since all of the isolated RNA was reverse transcribed, expressed TCRB transcripts were what got sequenced. The protocol was immunoSEQ multiplex PCR, while the TCRdb copy is restricted to in-frame clones and leaves out a portion. The data contain fewer than 200,000 clones, 10% to 13% of them singletons. This clone was recorded a few times. Its antigen remains unidentified. The V gene's germline CDR1 is MNHNS and CDR2 SASEGT. The trim removed 2 bases at V and 3 bases at J, leaving 0 bases unmatched. The CDR3 is 15 amino acids. The V and J genes are TRBV6-1 and TRBJ2-1, with TRBD2 identical over 11 bases. The specimen was central memory CD4+ T cells from blood. The clonotype was recovered from a man aged 25 to 40 with type 1 diabetes. The CDR3 protein is CASSETSGSYNEQFF. The CDR3 DNA reads as TGTGCCAGCAGTGAAACTAGCGGGAGCTACAATGAGCAGTTCTTC.